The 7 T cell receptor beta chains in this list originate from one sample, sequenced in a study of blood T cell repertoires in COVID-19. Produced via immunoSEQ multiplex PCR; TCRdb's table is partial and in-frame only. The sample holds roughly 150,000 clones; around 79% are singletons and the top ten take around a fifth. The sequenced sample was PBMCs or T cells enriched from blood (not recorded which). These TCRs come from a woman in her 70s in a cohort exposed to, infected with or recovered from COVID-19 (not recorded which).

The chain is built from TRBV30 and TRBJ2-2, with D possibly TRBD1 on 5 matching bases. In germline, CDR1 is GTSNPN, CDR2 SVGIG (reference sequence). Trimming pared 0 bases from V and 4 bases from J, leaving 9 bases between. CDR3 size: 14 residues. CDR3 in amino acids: CAWSVQGATGELFF. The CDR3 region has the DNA TGTGCCTGGAGTGTACAAGGGGCCACCGGGGAGCTGTTTTTT. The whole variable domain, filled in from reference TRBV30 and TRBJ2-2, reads SQTIHQWPATLVQPVGSPLSLECTVEGTSNPNLYWYRQAAGRGLQLLFYSVGIGQISSEVPQNLSASRPQDRQFILSSKKLLLSDSGFYLCAWSVQGATGELFFGEGSRLTVL.

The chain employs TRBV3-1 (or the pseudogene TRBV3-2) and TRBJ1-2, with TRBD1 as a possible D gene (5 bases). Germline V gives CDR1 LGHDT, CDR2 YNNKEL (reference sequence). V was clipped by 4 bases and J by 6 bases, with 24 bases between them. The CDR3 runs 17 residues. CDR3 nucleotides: TGTGCCAGCAGCCCTTATATTGGGCAGGGTGTTACTCATGGCTACACCTTC. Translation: CASSPYIGQGVTHGYTF.

The CDR3 bases are TGTGCCAGTAAGACTGACAGTTACACAGATACGCAGTATTTT. The encoded protein is CASKTDSYTDTQYF. The chain is built from TRBV19 and TRBJ2-3; D may be TRBD1 (5 bases). The CDR3 covers 14 residues. Per germline, CDR1 LNHDA and CDR2 SQIVND (reference sequence). V was cut by 7 bases and J by 2 bases, with 13 bases left in between.

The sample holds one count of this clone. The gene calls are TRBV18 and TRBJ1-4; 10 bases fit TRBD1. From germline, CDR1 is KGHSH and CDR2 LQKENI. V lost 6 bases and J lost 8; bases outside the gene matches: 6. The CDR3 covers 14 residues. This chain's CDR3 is CASSQGQGNEKLFF. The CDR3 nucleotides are TGTGCCAGCTCTCAGGGACAGGGGAACGAAAAACTGTTTTTT.

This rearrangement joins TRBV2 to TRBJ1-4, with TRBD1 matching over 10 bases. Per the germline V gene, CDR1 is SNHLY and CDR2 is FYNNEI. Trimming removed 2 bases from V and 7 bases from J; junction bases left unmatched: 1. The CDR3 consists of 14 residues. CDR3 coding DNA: TGTGCCAGCAGTGAATGGACAGGGGGTGAAAAACTGTTTTTT. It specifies CASSEWTGGEKLFF.

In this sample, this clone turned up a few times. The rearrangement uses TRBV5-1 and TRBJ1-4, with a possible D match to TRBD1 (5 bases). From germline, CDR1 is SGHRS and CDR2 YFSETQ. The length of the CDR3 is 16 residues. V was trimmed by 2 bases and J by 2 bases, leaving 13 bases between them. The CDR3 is CASSLNTGVTNEKLFF. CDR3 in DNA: TGCGCCAGCAGCTTAAACACAGGAGTCACTAATGAAAAACTGTTTTTT.

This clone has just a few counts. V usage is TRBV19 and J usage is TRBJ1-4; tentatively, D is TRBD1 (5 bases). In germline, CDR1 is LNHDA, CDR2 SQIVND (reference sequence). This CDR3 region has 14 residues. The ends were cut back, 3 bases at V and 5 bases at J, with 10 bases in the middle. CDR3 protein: CASSMTVQNEKLFF. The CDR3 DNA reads TGTGCCAGTAGTATGACAGTACAAAATGAAAAACTGTTTTTT.